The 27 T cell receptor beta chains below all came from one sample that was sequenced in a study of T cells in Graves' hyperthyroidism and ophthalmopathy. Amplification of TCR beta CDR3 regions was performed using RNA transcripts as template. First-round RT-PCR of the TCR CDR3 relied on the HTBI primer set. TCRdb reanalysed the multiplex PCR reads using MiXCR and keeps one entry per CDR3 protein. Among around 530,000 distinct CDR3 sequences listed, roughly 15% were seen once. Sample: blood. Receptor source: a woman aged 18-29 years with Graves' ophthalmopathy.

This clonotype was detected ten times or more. For the CDR3, the DNA is TGTGCCAGCAGCCTTCCCCCTACGAACACTGAAGCTTTCTTT. It codes for CASSLPPTNTEAFF. The chain recombines TRBV5-5 with TRBJ1-1, with D uncertain. The CDR3 contains 14 residues. With 4 bases removed from V and 1 base from J, the gap between germline ends came to 11 bases. CDR1 is SGHKS, CDR2 YYEKEE, per germline (reference sequence).

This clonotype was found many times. For the CDR3, the DNA is TGTGCCAGCAGCTTAGAAAGGGTCTACACCGGGGAGCTGTTTTTT. Its translation: CASSLERVYTGELFF. V and J are TRBV11-2 and TRBJ2-2; no reliable D call. The CDR3 length is 15 residues. Germline CDR1 SGHAT, CDR2 FQNNGV. Trimming stripped 0 bases from V and 3 bases from J, with 8 bases between.

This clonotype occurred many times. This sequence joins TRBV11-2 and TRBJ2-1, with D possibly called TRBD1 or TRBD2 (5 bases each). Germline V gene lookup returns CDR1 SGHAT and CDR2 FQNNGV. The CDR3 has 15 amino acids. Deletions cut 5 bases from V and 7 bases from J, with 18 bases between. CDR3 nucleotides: TGTGCCAGCAGCCGAGACGGGACCCCCAGGAATGAGCAGTTCTTC. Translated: CASSRDGTPRNEQFF.

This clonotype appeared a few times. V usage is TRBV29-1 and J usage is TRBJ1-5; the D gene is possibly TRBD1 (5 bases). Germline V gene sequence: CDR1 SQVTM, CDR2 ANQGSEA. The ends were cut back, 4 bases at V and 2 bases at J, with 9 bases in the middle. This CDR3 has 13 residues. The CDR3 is CSVVLGRNQPQHF. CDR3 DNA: TGCAGCGTTGTTCTGGGGCGCAATCAGCCCCAGCATTTT.

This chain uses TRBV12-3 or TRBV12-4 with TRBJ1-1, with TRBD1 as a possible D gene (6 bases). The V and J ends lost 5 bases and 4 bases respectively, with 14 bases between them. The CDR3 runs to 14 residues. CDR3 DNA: TGTGCCAGCAGTCTATGGCAGGGGACCACTGAAGCTTTCTTT. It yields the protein CASSLWQGTTEAFF.

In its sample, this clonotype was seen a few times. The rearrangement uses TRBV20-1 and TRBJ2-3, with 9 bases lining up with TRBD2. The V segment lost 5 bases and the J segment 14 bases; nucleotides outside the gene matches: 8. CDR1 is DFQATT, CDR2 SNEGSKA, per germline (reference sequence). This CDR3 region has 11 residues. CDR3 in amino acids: CSASSGGLTYF. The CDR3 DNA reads TGCAGTGCTTCAAGCGGGGGGCTAACGTATTTT.

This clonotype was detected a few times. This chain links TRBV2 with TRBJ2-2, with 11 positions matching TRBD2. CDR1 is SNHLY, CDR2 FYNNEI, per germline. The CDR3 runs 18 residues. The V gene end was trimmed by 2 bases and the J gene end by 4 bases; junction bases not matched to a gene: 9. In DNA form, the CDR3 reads TGTGCCAGCAGTGAATTTGGGCTAGCGGGGGGATTCACCGGGGAGCTGTTTTTT. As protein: CASSEFGLAGGFTGELFF.

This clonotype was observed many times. The CDR3 nucleotides are TGTGCCAGCAGCTTAGAGGTGGGCAGGAATCAGCCCCAGCATTTT. Residues: CASSLEVGRNQPQHF. The V call is TRBV7-2, the J call TRBJ1-5; D gene uncertain. The CDR3 extends over 15 amino acids. Trimming took 1 base from V and 4 from J, leaving 11 bases between them. CDR1 is SGHTA and CDR2 is FQGNSA in the germline V gene.

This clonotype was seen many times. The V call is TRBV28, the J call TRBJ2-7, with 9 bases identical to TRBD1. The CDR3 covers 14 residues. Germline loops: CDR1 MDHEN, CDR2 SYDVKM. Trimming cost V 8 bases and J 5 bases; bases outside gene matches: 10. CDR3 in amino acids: CASLRGDRAHEQYF. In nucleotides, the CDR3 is TGTGCCAGCCTGAGGGGGGACAGGGCCCACGAGCAGTACTTC.

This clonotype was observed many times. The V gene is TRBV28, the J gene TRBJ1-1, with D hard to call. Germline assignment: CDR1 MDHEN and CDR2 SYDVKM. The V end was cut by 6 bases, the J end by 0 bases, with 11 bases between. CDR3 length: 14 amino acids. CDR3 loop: CASRRGPVNTEAFF. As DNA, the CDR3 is TGTGCCAGCAGACGTGGGCCGGTGAACACTGAAGCTTTCTTT.

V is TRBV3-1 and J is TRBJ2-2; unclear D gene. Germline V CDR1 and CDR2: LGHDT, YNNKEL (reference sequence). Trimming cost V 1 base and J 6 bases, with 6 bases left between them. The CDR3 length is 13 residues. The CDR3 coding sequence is TGTGCCAGCAGCCAAGTGGCCTCCGGGGAGCTGTTTTTT. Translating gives CASSQVASGELFF.

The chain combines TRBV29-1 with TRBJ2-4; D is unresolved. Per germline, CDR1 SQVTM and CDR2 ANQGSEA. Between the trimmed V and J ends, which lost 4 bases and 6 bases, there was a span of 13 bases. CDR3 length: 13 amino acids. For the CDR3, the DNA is TGCAGCGTTGGGGTCTTGAATGGAAACATTCAGTACTTC. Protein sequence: CSVGVLNGNIQYF. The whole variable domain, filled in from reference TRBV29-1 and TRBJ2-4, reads SAVISQKPSRDICQRGTSLTIQCQVDSQVTMMFWYRQQPGQSLTLIATANQGSEATYESGFVIDKFPISRPNLTFSTLTVSNMSPEDSSIYLCSVGVLNGNIQYFGAGTRLSVL.

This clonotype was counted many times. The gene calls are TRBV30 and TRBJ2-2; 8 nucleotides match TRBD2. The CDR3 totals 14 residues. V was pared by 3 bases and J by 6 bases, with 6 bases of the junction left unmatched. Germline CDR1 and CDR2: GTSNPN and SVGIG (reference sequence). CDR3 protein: CAWSSGSIPGELFF. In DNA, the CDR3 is TGTGCCTGGAGCAGCGGGAGTATCCCCGGGGAGCTGTTTTTT.

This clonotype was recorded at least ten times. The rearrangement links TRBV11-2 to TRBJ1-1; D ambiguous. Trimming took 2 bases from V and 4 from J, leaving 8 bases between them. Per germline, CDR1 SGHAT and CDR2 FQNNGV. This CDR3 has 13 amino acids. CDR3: CASSLRDFTEAFF. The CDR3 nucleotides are TGTGCCAGCAGCTTAAGGGATTTCACTGAAGCTTTCTTT.

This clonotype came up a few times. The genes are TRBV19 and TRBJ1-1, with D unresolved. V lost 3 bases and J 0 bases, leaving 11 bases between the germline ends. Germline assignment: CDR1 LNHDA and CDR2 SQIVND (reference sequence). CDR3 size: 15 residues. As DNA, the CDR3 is TGTGCCAGTAGTATGGCCTCAGGATTGAACACTGAAGCTTTCTTT. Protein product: CASSMASGLNTEAFF. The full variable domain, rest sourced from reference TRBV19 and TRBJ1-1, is DGGITQSPKYLFRKEGQNVTLSCEQNLNHDAMYWYRQDPGQGLRLIYYSQIVNDFQKGDIAEGYSVSREKKESFPLTVTSAQKNPTAFYLCASSMASGLNTEAFFGQGTRLTVV.

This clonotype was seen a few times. CDR3 DNA: TGTGCCAGCACCACAGCTAACTATGGCTACACCTTC. Translation gives CASTTANYGYTF. The V call is TRBV2, the J call TRBJ1-2, with D hard to call. CDR1 SNHLY and CDR2 FYNNEI come from the germline V gene. The CDR3 totals 12 residues. V was clipped by 7 bases and J by 0 bases, with 6 bases between them.

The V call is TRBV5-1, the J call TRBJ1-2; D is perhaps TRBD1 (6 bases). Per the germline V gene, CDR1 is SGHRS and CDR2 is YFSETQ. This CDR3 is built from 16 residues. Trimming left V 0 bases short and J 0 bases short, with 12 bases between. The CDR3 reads CASSLEPGDANYGYTF. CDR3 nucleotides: TGCGCCAGCAGCTTGGAACCAGGGGACGCTAACTATGGCTACACCTTC. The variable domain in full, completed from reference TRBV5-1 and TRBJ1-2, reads KAGVTQTPRYLIKTRGQQVTLSCSPISGHRSVSWYQQTPGQGLQFLFEYFSETQRNKGNFPGRFSGRQFSNSRSEMNVSTLELGDSALYLCASSLEPGDANYGYTFGSGTRLTVV.

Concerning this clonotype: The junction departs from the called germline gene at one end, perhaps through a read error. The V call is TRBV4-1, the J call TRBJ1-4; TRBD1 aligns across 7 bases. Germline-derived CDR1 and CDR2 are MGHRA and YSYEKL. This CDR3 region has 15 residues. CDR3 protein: CPSSQDHRGGEKLFF. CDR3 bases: TGCCCCAGCAGCCAAGATCACAGGGGAGGCGAAAAACTGTTTTTT.

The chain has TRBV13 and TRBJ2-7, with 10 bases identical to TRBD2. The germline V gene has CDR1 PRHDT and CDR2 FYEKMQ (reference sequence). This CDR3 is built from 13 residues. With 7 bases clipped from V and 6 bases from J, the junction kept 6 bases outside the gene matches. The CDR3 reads CASTTTSGPEQYF. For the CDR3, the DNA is TGTGCCAGCACAACGACTAGCGGGCCCGAGCAGTACTTC.

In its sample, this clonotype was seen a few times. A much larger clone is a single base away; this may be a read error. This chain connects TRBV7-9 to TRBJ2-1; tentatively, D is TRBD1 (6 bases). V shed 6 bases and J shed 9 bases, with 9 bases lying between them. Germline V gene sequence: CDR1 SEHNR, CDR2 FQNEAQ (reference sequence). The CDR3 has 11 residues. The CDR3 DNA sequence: TGTGCCAGCAGACGAGGGGGTGAGCAGTTCTTC. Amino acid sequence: CASRRGGEQFF.

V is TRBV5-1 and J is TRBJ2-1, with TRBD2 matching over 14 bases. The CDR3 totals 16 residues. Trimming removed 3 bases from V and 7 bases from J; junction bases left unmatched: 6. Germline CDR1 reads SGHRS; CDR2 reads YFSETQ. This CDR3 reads CASSSSGTSGSNEQFF. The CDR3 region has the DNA TGCGCCAGCAGCTCCTCCGGGACTAGCGGGAGTAATGAGCAGTTCTTC.

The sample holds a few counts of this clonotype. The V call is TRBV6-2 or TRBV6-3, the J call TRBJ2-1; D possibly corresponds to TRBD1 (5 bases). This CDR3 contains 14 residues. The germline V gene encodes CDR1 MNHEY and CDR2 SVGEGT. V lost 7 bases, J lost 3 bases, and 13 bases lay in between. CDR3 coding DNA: TGTGCCAGCACCCCCCAGGGCGGCTACAATGAGCAGTTCTTC. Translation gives CASTPQGGYNEQFF.

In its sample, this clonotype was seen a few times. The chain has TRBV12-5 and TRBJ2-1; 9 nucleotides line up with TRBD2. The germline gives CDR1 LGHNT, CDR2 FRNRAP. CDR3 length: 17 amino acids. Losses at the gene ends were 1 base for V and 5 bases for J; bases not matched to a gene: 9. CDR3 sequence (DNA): TGTGCTAGTGGTTTGGACCTCGCGGGAGGGCCCCACAATGAGCAGTTCTTC. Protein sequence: CASGLDLAGGPHNEQFF. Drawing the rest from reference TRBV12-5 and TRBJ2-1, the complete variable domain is DARVTQTPRHKVTEMGQEVTMRCQPILGHNTVFWYRQTMMQGLELLAYFRNRAPLDDSGMPKDRFSAEMPDATLATLKIQPSEPRDSAVYFCASGLDLAGGPHNEQFFGPGTRLTVL.

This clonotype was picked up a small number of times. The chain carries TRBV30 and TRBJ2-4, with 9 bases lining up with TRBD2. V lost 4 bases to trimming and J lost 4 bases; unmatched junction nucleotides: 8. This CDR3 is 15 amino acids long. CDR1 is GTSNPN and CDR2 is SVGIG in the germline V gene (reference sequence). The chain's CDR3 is CAWTPGTSPKNIQYF. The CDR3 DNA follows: TGTGCCTGGACCCCCGGGACTAGCCCTAAAAACATTCAGTACTTC.

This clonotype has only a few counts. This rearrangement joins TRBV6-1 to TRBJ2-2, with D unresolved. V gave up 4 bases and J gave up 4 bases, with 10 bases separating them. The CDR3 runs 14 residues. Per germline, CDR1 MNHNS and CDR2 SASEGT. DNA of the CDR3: TGTGCCAGCAGTGCCAAGACACTCACCGGGGAGCTGTTTTTT. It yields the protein CASSAKTLTGELFF.

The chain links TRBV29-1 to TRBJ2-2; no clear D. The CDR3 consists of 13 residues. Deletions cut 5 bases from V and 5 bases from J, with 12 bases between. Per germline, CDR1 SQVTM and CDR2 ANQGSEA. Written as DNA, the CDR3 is TGCAGCGTTCTCCTTTGGGGAACCGGGGAGCTGTTTTTT. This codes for CSVLLWGTGELFF.

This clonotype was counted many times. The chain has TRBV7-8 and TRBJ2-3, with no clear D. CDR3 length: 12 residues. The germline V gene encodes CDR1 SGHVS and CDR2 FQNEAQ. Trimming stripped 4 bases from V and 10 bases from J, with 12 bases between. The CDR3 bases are TGTGCCAGCAGCTCCCCAGATTTGGCGCAGTATTTT. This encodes CASSSPDLAQYF.